These T cell receptor beta chains were read from a single sample in a study of beta chain features in type 1 diabetes. The protocol was immunoSEQ multiplex PCR, while the TCRdb copy is restricted to in-frame clones and leaves out a portion. Of about 620,000 clones in the sample, 15% to 17% were seen once. The sequenced sample was naive CD4+ T cells from blood. These receptor sequences come from a man aged 18 to 29 in good health. Both conserved end residues are part of each CDR3. D genes are given only for firm matches. The size entry is marked missing in some rows and otherwise reads once, few, many or a size class.

D gene,V gene,clone size,J gene,CDR3 protein,CDR3 DNA
NA,TRBV28,few,TRBJ1-2,CASSFFGGYTF,TGTGCCAGCAGTTTCTTTGGTGGCTACACCTTC
NA,TRBV18,NA,TRBJ1-2,CASSPTPGIGYTF,TGTGCCAGCTCACCGACGCCGGGCATCGGCTACACCTTC
TRBD1,TRBV19,few,TRBJ1-1,CASTLGTVNTEAFF,TGTGCCAGTACCCTCGGGACAGTGAACACTGAAGCTTTCTTT
TRBD2,TRBV25-1,few,TRBJ2-7,CATGDYTYEQYF,TGTGCCACCGGGGACTACACCTACGAGCAGTACTTC
TRBD1,TRBV11-2,NA,TRBJ2-5,CASSTLRGQGAKTQYF,TGTGCCAGCAGCACCCTTAGGGGACAGGGGGCCAAGACCCAGTACTTC
TRBD2,TRBV12-5,NA,TRBJ2-1,CASGWTSGRPYNEQFF,TGTGCTAGTGGTTGGACTAGCGGGAGACCCTACAATGAGCAGTTCTTC
TRBD2,TRBV7-9,NA,TRBJ2-5,CASSLERGGTETQYF,TGTGCCAGCAGCTTAGAGCGGGGGGGCACAGAGACCCAGTACTTC
TRBD2,TRBV12-5,few,TRBJ2-7,CASGPPQGGFYEQYF,TGTGCTAGTGGACCCCCCCAGGGAGGGTTCTACGAGCAGTACTTC
TRBD2,TRBV19,NA,TRBJ2-3,CASSRTSVVFDTQYF,TGTGCCAGTAGTAGGACTAGCGTTGTTTTCGATACGCAGTATTTT
TRBD1,TRBV18,NA,TRBJ1-2,CASSPGRQGSDGYTF,TGTGCCAGCTCACCAGGGAGACAGGGGAGTGATGGCTACACCTTC
NA,TRBV28,NA,TRBJ1-1,CASSFSNTEAFF,TGTGCCAGCAGTTTTTCGAACACTGAAGCTTTCTTT
TRBD2,TRBV9,NA,TRBJ2-1,CASSSRLAPGSYNEQFF,TGTGCCAGCAGCTCCAGACTAGCTCCAGGATCCTACAATGAGCAGTTCTTC
NA,TRBV5-6,NA,TRBJ1-3,CASSIRDTHSGNTIYF,TGTGCCAGCAGCATCCGGGACACTCACTCTGGAAACACCATATATTTT
NA,TRBV20-1,NA,TRBJ1-2,CSGTGNYGYTF,TGCAGTGGGACGGGTAACTATGGCTACACCTTC
TRBD1,TRBV29-1,few,TRBJ1-1,CSVRPGQGATEAFF,TGCAGCGTCAGACCGGGACAGGGGGCCACTGAAGCTTTCTTT
NA,TRBV7-2,few,TRBJ1-2,CASSLGLGRSYGYTF,TGTGCCAGCAGCTTAGGACTCGGACGGTCCTATGGCTACACCTTC
NA,TRBV30,NA,TRBJ2-1,CAWNLGKTGQSTGNEQFF,TGTGCCTGGAATCTGGGCAAGACGGGCCAATCCACGGGGAATGAGCAGTTCTTC
NA,TRBV9,few,TRBJ2-7,CASSVVVVGQQYF,TGTGCCAGCAGCGTAGTTGTCGTTGGACAGCAGTACTTC
NA,TRBV30,few,TRBJ1-1,CAWSNGANTEAFF,TGTGCCTGGAGTAACGGGGCGAACACTGAAGCTTTCTTT
TRBD2,TRBV11-3,few,TRBJ2-1,CASRGGGNDEQFF,TGTGCCAGCAGGGGCGGGGGTAACGATGAGCAGTTCTTC
TRBD2,TRBV27,NA,TRBJ2-7,CASSLSSRTSSYEQYF,TGTGCCAGCAGTTTATCTTCCCGGACTAGCTCCTACGAGCAGTACTTC
NA,TRBV9,NA,TRBJ2-3,CASSVVGRSTDTQYF,TGTGCCAGCAGCGTAGTGGGGCGTAGCACAGATACGCAGTATTTT
TRBD1,TRBV2,NA,TRBJ2-3,CASSVGTGGTDTQYF,TGTGCCAGCAGTGTCGGGACAGGGGGCACAGATACGCAGTATTTT
NA,TRBV7-2,NA,TRBJ1-5,CASSLAASNQPQHF,TGTGCCAGCAGCTTAGCAGCCAGCAATCAGCCCCAGCATTTT
NA,TRBV7-2,NA,TRBJ1-6,CASSLGGGFTDNSPLHF,TGTGCCAGCAGCTTAGGTGGGGGGTTCACCGATAATTCACCCCTCCACTTT
NA,TRBV10-3,few,TRBJ2-3,CAISGRAPSTDTQYF,TGTGCCATCAGTGGGCGGGCCCCTAGCACAGATACGCAGTATTTT
NA,TRBV19,NA,TRBJ1-2,CASKRQSNYGYTF,TGTGCCAGTAAAAGACAGTCTAACTATGGCTACACCTTC
NA,TRBV10-3,NA,TRBJ1-3,CAIRRAGVGNTIYF,TGTGCCATCAGGCGGGCAGGGGTTGGAAACACCATATATTTT
NA,TRBV5-4,few,TRBJ2-2,CASSTIKGRDTGELFF,TGTGCCAGCAGCACGATTAAGGGGCGTGACACCGGGGAGCTGTTTTTT
TRBD1,TRBV11-1,NA,TRBJ1-1,CASSLQDRATEAFF,TGTGCCAGCAGCTTACAAGACAGGGCTACTGAAGCTTTCTTT
TRBD1,TRBV29-1,few,TRBJ2-3,CSVEGQGGSTDTQYF,TGCAGCGTAGAAGGACAGGGCGGCAGCACAGATACGCAGTATTTT
NA,TRBV15,NA,TRBJ1-1,CATSRETGRNTEAFF,TGTGCCACCAGCAGAGAGACTGGGCGGAACACTGAAGCTTTCTTT
NA,TRBV4-3,few,TRBJ1-2,CASSQDLRPPVYGYTF,TGCGCCAGCAGCCAAGATCTACGTCCGCCCGTCTATGGCTACACCTTC
NA,TRBV7-2,few,TRBJ2-3,CASSSQVSTDTQYF,TGTGCCAGCAGCTCGCAGGTTAGCACAGATACGCAGTATTTT
NA,TRBV2,few,TRBJ2-1,CASSETVRVLFF,TGTGCCAGCAGTGAAACGGTCAGGGTCCTGTTCTTC
TRBD1,TRBV28,few,TRBJ2-1,CAIPGTGTGYNEQFF,TGTGCCATCCCCGGGACAGGGACTGGGTACAATGAGCAGTTCTTC
NA,TRBV20-1,few,TRBJ2-3,CSALWTVF,TGCAGTGCTCTTTGGACCGTTTTT
NA,TRBV7-2,few,TRBJ2-3,CASSSGQSRTDTQYF,TGTGCCAGCAGCTCTGGACAGTCCCGCACAGATACGCAGTATTTT
NA,TRBV27,NA,TRBJ1-2,CASRTPGQGIYGYTF,TGTGCCAGCAGGACACCGGGGCAGGGAATATATGGCTACACCTTC
NA,TRBV11-2,NA,TRBJ2-3,CASSLVAGGATDTQYF,TGTGCCAGCAGCTTAGTAGCTGGGGGGGCAACAGATACGCAGTATTTT
TRBD2,TRBV27,NA,TRBJ2-7,CASSLYPLAGDPYEQYF,TGTGCCAGCAGTCTCTACCCATTAGCGGGAGATCCCTACGAGCAGTACTTC
TRBD2,TRBV18,NA,TRBJ2-7,CASSPYTSGTSYEQYF,TGTGCCAGCTCACCATACACTAGCGGGACCTCCTACGAGCAGTACTTC
NA,TRBV5-1,NA,TRBJ2-7,CASSAITGSYEQYF,TGCGCCAGCAGCGCTATCACAGGTTCCTACGAGCAGTACTTC
TRBD1,TRBV9,NA,TRBJ1-1,CASSPPGTGNTEAFF,TGTGCCAGCAGCCCACCCGGGACAGGGAACACTGAAGCTTTCTTT
NA,TRBV27,few,TRBJ2-6,CASSVRTGSSGANVLTF,TGTGCCAGCAGTGTACGAACAGGGTCCTCTGGGGCCAACGTCCTGACTTTC
NA,TRBV28,few,TRBJ2-5,CASSYRLSSQYF,TGTGCCAGCAGTTATAGGTTAAGTTCCCAGTACTTC
NA,TRBV29-1,NA,TRBJ2-6,CSVDSTLGANVLTF,TGCAGCGTTGATAGCACCCTTGGGGCCAACGTCCTGACTTTC
NA,TRBV9,NA,TRBJ2-4,CASSPSWLAKNIQYF,TGTGCCAGCAGCCCAAGCTGGTTAGCCAAAAACATTCAGTACTTC
NA,TRBV7-2,few,TRBJ1-1,CASSLDHTEAFF,TGTGCCAGCAGCCTTGATCACACTGAAGCTTTCTTT
TRBD1,TRBV5-1,NA,TRBJ2-1,CASSPGQGFYEQFF,TGCGCCAGCAGCCCGGGACAGGGGTTTTATGAGCAGTTCTTC
NA,TRBV7-9,NA,TRBJ1-3,CASSPRPGNTIYF,TGTGCCAGCAGCCCCAGACCCGGAAACACCATATATTTT
TRBD2,TRBV18,NA,TRBJ2-1,CASSQGTSGYNEQFF,TGTGCCAGCTCACAAGGGACTAGCGGATACAATGAGCAGTTCTTC
NA,TRBV5-1,NA,TRBJ2-7,CASSLKVGEQYF,TGCGCCAGCAGCTTGAAGGTCGGCGAGCAGTACTTC